The present T cell receptor beta chain was sequenced within a study of blood T cell repertoires in COVID-19. Sequenced by immunoSEQ multiplex PCR; TCRdb stores in-frame clones only, minus some. This table holds 180,000 or so clones, approximately 80% found once. The sample comprised peripheral blood. This TCR came from a woman in her 40s with COVID-19, enrolled during active disease.

The CDR3 coding sequence is TGTGCCAGCAGCCAAACTAGCGGGAGGTGGGAGACCCAGTACTTC. Translating gives CASSQTSGRWETQYF. This chain links TRBV3-1 (or the pseudogene TRBV3-2) with TRBJ2-5; 12 positions match TRBD2. This CDR3 is built from 15 residues. Trimming took 2 bases from V and 5 from J; bases not matched to a gene: 3. Germline values: CDR1 LGHDT, CDR2 YNNKEL (reference sequence).